Sample share makes the clone carrying this T cell receptor (beta chain) medium-sized. Its antigen remains unidentified. The data belong to a study of vaccination and CD4 T cells after COVID-19. Trimming cost V 0 bases and J 5 bases; bases outside gene matches: 3. The CDR3 length is 15 residues. Germline V CDR1 and CDR2: KGHDR, SFDVKD. Sequencing of the DNA from cultured CD4+ T cells was carried out with the Oncomine TCR Beta short-read assay. TCRdb reprocessed the PCR reads via MiXCR and lists one record per CDR3 protein. This table holds under 8,000 distinct CDR3 sequences, 58% found once. Regarding treatment: roughly ten-day PBMC culture with coronavirus spike peptide pools or control peptides (ViraFEST assay).

The sample taken for sequencing was CD4+ T cells from blood, cultured in vitro. The origin of this receptor is a human donor who had recovered from COVID-19. The rearrangement joins TRBV24-1 to TRBJ2-3; 8 positions match TRBD1. This chain's CDR3 is CATSDLRTGGDTQYF. DNA for the CDR3: TGTGCCACCAGTGATTTGAGAACAGGGGGAGATACGCAGTATTTT.